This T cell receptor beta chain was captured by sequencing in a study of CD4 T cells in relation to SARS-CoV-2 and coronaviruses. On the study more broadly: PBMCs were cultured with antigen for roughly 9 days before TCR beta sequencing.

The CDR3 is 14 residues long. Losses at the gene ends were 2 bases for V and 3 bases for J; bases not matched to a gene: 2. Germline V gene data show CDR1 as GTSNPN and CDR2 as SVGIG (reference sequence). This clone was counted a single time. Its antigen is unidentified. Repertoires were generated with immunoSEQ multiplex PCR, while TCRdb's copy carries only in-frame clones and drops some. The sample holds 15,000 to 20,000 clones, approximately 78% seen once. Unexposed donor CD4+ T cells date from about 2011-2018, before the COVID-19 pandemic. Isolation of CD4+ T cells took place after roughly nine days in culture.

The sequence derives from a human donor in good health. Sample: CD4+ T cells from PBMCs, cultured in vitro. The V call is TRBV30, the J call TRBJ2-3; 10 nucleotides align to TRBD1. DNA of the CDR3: TGTGCCTGGAGTCGACAGGGGGCGACAGATACGCAGTATTTT. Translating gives CAWSRQGATDTQYF.